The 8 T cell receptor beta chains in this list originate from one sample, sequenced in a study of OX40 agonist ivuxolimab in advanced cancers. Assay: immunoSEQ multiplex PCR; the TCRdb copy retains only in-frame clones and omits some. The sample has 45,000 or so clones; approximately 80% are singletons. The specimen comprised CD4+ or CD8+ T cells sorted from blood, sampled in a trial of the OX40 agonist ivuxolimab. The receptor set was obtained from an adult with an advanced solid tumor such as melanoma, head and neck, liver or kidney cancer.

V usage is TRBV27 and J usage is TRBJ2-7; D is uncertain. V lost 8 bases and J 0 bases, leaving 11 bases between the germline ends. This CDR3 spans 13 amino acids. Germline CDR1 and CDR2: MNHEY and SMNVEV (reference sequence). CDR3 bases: TGTGCCAGCCATGGGCGTCCCTCCTACGAGCAGTACTTC. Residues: CASHGRPSYEQYF.

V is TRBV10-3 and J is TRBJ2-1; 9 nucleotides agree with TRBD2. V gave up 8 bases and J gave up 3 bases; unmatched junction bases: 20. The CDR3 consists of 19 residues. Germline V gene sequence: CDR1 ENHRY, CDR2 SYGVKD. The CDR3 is CAIRGEGGSGSRIYNEQFF. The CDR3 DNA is TGTGCCATCCGCGGAGAGGGGGGTAGCGGGAGCCGGATCTACAATGAGCAGTTCTTC.

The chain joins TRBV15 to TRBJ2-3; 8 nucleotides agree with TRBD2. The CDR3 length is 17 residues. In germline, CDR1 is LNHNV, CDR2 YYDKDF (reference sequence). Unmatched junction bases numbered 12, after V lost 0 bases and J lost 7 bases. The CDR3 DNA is TGTGCCACCAGCAGAGATCGGGACGGGAGGGCTCTCAATACGCAGTATTTT. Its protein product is CATSRDRDGRALNTQYF.

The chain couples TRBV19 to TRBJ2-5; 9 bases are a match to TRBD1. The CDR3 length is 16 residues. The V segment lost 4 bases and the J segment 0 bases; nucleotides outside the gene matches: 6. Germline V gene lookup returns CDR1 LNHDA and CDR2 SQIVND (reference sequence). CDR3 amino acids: CASSRGQGQYQETQYF. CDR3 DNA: TGTGCCAGTAGTAGAGGACAGGGGCAGTACCAAGAGACCCAGTACTTC.

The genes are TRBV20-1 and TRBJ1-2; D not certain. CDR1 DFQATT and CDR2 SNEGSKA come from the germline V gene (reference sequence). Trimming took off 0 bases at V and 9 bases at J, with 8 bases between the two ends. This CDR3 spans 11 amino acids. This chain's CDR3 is CSARDFASYTF. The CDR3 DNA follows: TGCAGTGCTAGAGATTTCGCGAGCTACACCTTC.

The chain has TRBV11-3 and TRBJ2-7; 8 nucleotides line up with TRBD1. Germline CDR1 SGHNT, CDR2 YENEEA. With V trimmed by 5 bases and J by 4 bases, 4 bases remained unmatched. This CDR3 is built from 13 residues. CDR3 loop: CASSPGQAYEQYF. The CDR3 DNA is TGTGCCAGCAGCCCGGGACAGGCGTACGAGCAGTACTTC.

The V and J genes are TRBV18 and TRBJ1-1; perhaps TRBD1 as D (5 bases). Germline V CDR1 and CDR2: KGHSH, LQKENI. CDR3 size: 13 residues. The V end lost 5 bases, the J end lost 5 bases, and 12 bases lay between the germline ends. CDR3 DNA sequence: TGTGCCAGCTCAAGGGACCGTGATACTGAAGCTTTCTTT. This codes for CASSRDRDTEAFF.

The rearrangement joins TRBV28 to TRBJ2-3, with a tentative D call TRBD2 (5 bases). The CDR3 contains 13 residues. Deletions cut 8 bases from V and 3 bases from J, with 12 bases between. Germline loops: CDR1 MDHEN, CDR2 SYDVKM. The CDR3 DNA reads TGTGCCAGCCGAGGGAGTCGGACAGATACGCAGTATTTT. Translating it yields CASRGSRTDTQYF.